This T cell receptor beta chain was obtained from a study of T cells after yellow fever vaccination. About the study: The authors prepared low-cell-number fractions using SMART-Seq v4 Ultra Low Input.

Comment on this clonotype: The antigen remains unidentified.

Study conclusions and caveats: It was the secondary response that reached its peak faster, day 5 versus 15, but it was weaker. Boosting was followed by the reappearance of most primary-vaccination clones (approximately 95% CD4, about 90% CD8).

Generation of TCR cDNA used 5'RACE template switching (which added a universal primer site and UMIs). MiXCR, applied by TCRdb to the 5' RACE reads, yields one record per CDR3 protein. The sample has approximately 150,000 distinct CDR3 sequences, about 6% seen once. V was shortened by 9 bases and J by 0 bases, with 9 bases between the two germline ends. The germline gives CDR1 SGHNT, CDR2 YYREEE (reference sequence). The CDR3 spans 12 residues. The chain links TRBV5-4 to TRBJ2-5; D is perhaps TRBD2 (5 bases). The receptor's source is a young man who received the YFV17D yellow fever vaccine. Sequencing used CD4+ T cells sorted from PBMCs, obtained on the day of the first yellow fever vaccination. The CDR3 nucleotides are TGTGCCACCAGGCGGGACCAAGAGACCCAGTACTTC. Amino acid sequence: CATRRDQETQYF.